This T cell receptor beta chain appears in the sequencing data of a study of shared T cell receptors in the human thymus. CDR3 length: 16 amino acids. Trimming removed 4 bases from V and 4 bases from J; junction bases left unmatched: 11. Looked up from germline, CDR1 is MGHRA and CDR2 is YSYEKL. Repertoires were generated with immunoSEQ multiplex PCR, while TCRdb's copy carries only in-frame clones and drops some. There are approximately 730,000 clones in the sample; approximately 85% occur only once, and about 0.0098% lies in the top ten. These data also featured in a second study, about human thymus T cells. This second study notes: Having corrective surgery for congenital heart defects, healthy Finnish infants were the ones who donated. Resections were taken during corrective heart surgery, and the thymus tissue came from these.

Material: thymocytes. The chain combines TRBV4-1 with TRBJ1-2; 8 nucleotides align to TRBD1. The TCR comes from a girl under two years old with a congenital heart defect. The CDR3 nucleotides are TGCGCCAGCAGCCCCTCGGACAGGGTATACGGCTATGGCTACACCTTC. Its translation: CASSPSDRVYGYGYTF.